Detailed here is one T cell receptor beta chain. The antigen is not known. The study ran its PCR with 60 Vbeta and 13 Jbeta primers. The data were produced by immunoSEQ multiplex PCR, yet TCRdb's version contains in-frame clones alone and is incomplete. The sample lists fewer than 45,000 clones; approximately 75% were seen once. CDR1 is GTSNPN, CDR2 SVGIG, per germline (reference sequence). The CDR3 contains 15 residues. Trimming removed 4 bases at V and 0 bases at J, with 13 bases between. This entry is derived from a study of cytomegalovirus exposure and HLA in healthy donors. Study results and limitations: For TCR beta chains, V- and J-gene trimming was later linked to a missense DCLRE1C variant. Researchers counted approximately 160 TCR beta chains as cytomegalovirus-associated. Earlier results showed most TCR beta V segments being productive about 90% or about 30% of the time. Prediction of most subjects' HLA-A and HLA-B alleles by TCR beta sequences was reportedly accurate.

The chain employs TRBV30 and TRBJ1-3, with D perhaps TRBD1 (5 bases). This TCR was recovered from a man aged 40-55 years in good health and CMV-seronegative. The sample was PBMCs. This chain's CDR3 is CAWKGKDNSGNTIYF. The CDR3 nucleotides are TGTGCCTGGAAGGGTAAGGACAACTCTGGAAACACCATATATTTT.